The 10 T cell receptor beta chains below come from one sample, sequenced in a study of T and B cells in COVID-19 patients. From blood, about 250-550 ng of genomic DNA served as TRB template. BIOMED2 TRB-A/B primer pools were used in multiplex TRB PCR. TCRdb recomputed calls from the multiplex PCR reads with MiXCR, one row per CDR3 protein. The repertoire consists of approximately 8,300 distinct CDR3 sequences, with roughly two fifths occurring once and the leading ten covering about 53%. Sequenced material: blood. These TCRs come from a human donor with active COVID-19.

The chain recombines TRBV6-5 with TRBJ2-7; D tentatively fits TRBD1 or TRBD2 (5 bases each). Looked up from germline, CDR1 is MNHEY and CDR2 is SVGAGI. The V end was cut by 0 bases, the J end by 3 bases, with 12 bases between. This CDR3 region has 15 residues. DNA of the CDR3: TGTGCCAGCAGTTACTCGCACGGGGCTCTCTACGAGCAGTACTTC. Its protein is CASSYSHGALYEQYF.

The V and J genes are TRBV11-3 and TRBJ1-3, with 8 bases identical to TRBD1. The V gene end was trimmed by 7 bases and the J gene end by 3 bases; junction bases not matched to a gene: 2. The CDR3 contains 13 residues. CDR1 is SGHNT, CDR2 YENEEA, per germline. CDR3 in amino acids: CASTDRGGNTIYF. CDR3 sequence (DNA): TGTGCCAGCACCGACAGGGGTGGAAACACCATATATTTT.

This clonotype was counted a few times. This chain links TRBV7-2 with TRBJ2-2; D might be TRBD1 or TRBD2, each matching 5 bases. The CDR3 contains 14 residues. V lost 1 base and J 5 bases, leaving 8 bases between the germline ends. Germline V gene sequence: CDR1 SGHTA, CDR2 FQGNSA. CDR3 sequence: CASSLGGRTGELFF. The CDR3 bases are TGTGCCAGCAGCTTAGGGGGACGAACCGGGGAGCTGTTTTTT.

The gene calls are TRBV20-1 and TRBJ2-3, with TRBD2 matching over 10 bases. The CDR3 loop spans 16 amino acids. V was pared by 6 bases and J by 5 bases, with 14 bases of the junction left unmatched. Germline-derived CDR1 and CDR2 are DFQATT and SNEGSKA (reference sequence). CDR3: CSAPRTSGSAGDTQYF. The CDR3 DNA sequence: TGCAGTGCCCCCCGGACTAGCGGCTCCGCAGGAGATACGCAGTATTTT.

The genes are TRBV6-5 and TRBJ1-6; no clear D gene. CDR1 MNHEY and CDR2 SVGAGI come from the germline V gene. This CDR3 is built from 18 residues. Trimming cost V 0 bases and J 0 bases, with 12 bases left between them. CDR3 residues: CASSYSLSGSSYNSPLHF. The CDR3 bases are TGTGCCAGCAGTTACTCGCTTTCTGGAAGCTCCTATAATTCACCCCTCCACTTT.

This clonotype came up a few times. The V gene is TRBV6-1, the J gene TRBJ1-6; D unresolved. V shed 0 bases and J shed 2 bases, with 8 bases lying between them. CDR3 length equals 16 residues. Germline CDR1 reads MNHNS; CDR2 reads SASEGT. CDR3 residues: CASSEALGAYNSPLHF. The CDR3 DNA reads TGTGCCAGCAGTGAAGCGCTCGGGGCCTATAATTCACCCCTCCACTTT.

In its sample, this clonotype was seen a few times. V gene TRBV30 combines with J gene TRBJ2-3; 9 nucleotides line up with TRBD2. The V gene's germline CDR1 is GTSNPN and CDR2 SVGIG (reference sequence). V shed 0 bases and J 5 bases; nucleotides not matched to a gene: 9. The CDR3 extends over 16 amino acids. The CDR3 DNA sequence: TGTGCCTGGAGTGTAGGCGCGGGAGGGCCGAGAGATACGCAGTATTTT. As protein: CAWSVGAGGPRDTQYF.

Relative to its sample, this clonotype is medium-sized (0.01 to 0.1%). DNA of the CDR3: TGTGCCAGCAGCTTGGGAGGGGATACGCAGTATTTT. It is translated as CASSLGGDTQYF. The V gene is TRBV5-4, the J gene TRBJ2-3; perhaps TRBD2 as D (5 bases). The CDR3 runs 12 residues. Germline loops: CDR1 SGHNT, CDR2 YYREEE (reference sequence). Trimming stripped 0 bases from V and 6 bases from J, with 5 bases between.

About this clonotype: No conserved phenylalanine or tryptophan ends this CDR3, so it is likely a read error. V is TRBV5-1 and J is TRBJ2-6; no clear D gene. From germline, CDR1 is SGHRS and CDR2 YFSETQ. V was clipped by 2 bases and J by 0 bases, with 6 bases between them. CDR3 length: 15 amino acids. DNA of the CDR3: TGCGCCAGCAGCTTAGGAATCTCTGGGGCCAACGTCCTGACTTAC. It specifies CASSLGISGANVLTY.

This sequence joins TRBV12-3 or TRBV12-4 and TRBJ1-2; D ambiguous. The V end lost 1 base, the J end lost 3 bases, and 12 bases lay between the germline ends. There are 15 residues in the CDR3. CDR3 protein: CASSLGANGHYGYTF. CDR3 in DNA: TGTGCCAGCAGTTTAGGTGCCAACGGGCACTATGGCTACACCTTC.